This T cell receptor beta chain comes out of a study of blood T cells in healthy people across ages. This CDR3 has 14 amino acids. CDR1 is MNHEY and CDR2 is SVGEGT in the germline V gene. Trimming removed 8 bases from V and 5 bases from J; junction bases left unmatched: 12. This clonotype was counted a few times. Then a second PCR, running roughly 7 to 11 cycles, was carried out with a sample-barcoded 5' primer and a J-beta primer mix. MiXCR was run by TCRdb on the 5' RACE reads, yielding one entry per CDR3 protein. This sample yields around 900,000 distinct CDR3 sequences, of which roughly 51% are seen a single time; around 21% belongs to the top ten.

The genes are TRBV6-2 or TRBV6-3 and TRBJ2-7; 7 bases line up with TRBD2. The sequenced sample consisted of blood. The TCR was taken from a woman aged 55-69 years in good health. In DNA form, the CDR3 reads TGTGCCAGCGACCCCCGGGACTACTTCCACGAGCAGTACTTC. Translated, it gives CASDPRDYFHEQYF.